Presented here are 21 T cell receptor beta chains from one specimen sequenced in a study of blood T cell repertoires in COVID-19. Repertoires were generated with immunoSEQ multiplex PCR, while TCRdb's copy carries only in-frame clones and drops some. The data contain fewer than 250,000 clones, about 86% of them singletons. Input material: PBMCs or T cells enriched from blood (not recorded which). These receptors originate from a woman aged 40 to 49 with acute COVID-19.

The chain employs TRBV6-5 and TRBJ2-1, with 7 bases aligning to TRBD2. The V gene's germline CDR1 is MNHEY and CDR2 SVGAGI. CDR3 size: 14 residues. The V gene end was trimmed by 2 bases and the J gene end by 9 bases; junction bases not matched to a gene: 7. CDR3 sequence reads: CASSYKAGGSEQFF. CDR3 coding DNA: TGTGCCAGCAGTTACAAGGCGGGCGGGAGTGAGCAGTTCTTC.

The chain uses TRBV10-3 and TRBJ2-1, with no clear D. Germline-derived CDR1 and CDR2 are ENHRY and SYGVKD. Between the trimmed V and J ends, which lost 3 bases and 9 bases, there was a span of 15 bases. The CDR3 is made up of 14 amino acids. The CDR3 protein is CAISEPALESEQFF. DNA of the CDR3: TGTGCCATCAGTGAACCCGCCCTGGAGAGTGAGCAGTTCTTC.

The chain has TRBV24-1 and TRBJ2-1; possible D gene TRBD2, 6 bases. Between the trimmed V and J ends, which lost 12 bases and 8 bases, there was a span of 13 bases. There are 11 residues in the CDR3. Germline V lookup: CDR1 KGHDR, CDR2 SFDVKD. CDR3 region: CASSRGYEQFF. The CDR3 nucleotides are TGTGCCTCCTCTCGGGGGTATGAGCAGTTCTTC.

The chain is built from TRBV27 and TRBJ2-7; TRBD2 might be the D (7 bases). Germline CDR1 MNHEY, CDR2 SMNVEV (reference sequence). The CDR3 runs to 17 residues. Trimming shortened V by 5 bases and J by 5 bases, and 25 bases separated the two germline ends. The CDR3 is CASSLRGGVSMSNEQYF. The CDR3 DNA sequence: TGTGCCAGCAGTCTAAGGGGGGGGGTTTCGATGAGCAACGAGCAGTACTTC.

The chain couples TRBV7-7 to TRBJ2-1; D ambiguous. The germline CDR1 and CDR2 sequences are SSHAT and FNYEAQ (reference sequence). The CDR3 contains 15 residues. V gave up 4 bases and J gave up 0 bases, with 10 bases separating them. The CDR3 sequence: CASSSGVASYNEQFF. The CDR3 DNA reads TGTGCCAGCAGCTCCGGTGTTGCCTCCTACAATGAGCAGTTCTTC. Using reference TRBV7-7 and TRBJ2-1 for the parts outside the CDR3, the full variable domain is GAGVSQSPRYKVTKRGQDVTLRCDPISSHATLYWYQQALGQGPEFLTYFNYEAQPDKSGLPSDRFSAERPEGSISTLTIQRTEQRDSAMYRCASSSGVASYNEQFFGPGTRLTVL.

In its sample, this clone was seen a few times. This chain uses TRBV6-5 with TRBJ1-2; TRBD1 aligns across 10 bases. CDR3 length: 15 residues. The junction had 9 bases not matched to a gene; V was cut back by 5 bases and J by 6 bases. Germline V gene sequence: CDR1 MNHEY, CDR2 SVGAGI. CDR3 amino acids: CASSPDRGRRDGYTF. The CDR3 coding sequence is TGTGCCAGCAGTCCCGACAGGGGGCGTAGGGATGGCTACACCTTC.

The DNA of the CDR3 is TGTGCCAGCAGTTTAATGGGGAGTATGTCCGAGCAGTACTTC. It codes for CASSLMGSMSEQYF. This chain connects TRBV27 to TRBJ2-7, with D perhaps matching TRBD2 (5 bases). CDR1 is MNHEY and CDR2 is SMNVEV in the germline V gene (reference sequence). Trimming took 2 bases from V and 6 from J, leaving 14 bases between them. The CDR3 consists of 14 residues.

This sequence joins TRBV5-6 and TRBJ2-2; D is possibly TRBD2 (6 bases). Germline assignment: CDR1 SGHDT and CDR2 YYEEEE. V lost 0 bases and J lost 3, with 9 bases in between. This CDR3 is built from 15 residues. The CDR3 spells CASSLVGLDTGELFF. In DNA, the CDR3 is TGTGCCAGCAGCTTGGTGGGACTTGACACCGGGGAGCTGTTTTTT.

The chain employs TRBV6-5 and TRBJ1-2; D gene unclear. The germline V gene has CDR1 MNHEY and CDR2 SVGAGI. The CDR3 has 15 residues. Trimming left V 5 bases short and J 5 bases short, with 18 bases between. As DNA, the CDR3 is TGTGCCAGCAGTCAGGTGGACTCCGGACCTTATGGCTACACCTTC. Translated, it gives CASSQVDSGPYGYTF.

The genes are TRBV7-3 and TRBJ1-6; no clear D gene. The V end was cut by 10 bases, the J end by 9 bases, with 16 bases between. The CDR3 runs to 13 residues. CDR1 is SGHTA and CDR2 is FQGTGA in the germline V gene. The CDR3 nucleotides are TGTGCCACGAGGGAAAATTTAAGTTCACCCCTCCACTTT. Translated: CATRENLSSPLHF.

The rearrangement uses TRBV11-2 and TRBJ2-1, with D perhaps TRBD1 (5 bases). Trimming took off 5 bases at V and 10 bases at J, with 24 bases between the two ends. The CDR3 spans 16 residues. In germline, CDR1 is SGHAT, CDR2 FQNNGV. The CDR3 spells CASSPLVDTSGVEQFF. CDR3 nucleotide sequence: TGTGCCAGCAGCCCCCTGGTGGACACGTCTGGGGTGGAGCAGTTCTTC.

This chain joins TRBV5-1 and TRBJ1-6; TRBD1 might be the D (6 bases). The CDR3 runs to 14 residues. Trimming took 1 base from V and 8 from J, leaving 10 bases between them. Germline-derived CDR1 and CDR2 are SGHRS and YFSETQ. This chain's CDR3 is CASSLQGSDSPLHF. The DNA for the CDR3 is TGCGCCAGCAGCTTGCAGGGGAGTGATTCACCCCTCCACTTT.

The chain is built from TRBV7-2 and TRBJ2-3; D is perhaps TRBD1 (6 bases). The CDR3 consists of 14 residues. Germline V gene data show CDR1 as SGHTA and CDR2 as FQGNSA. The germline V and J ends were trimmed by 6 bases and 3 bases, with 13 bases remaining between them. CDR3 amino acids: CASRQGISTDTQYF. As DNA, the CDR3 is TGTGCCAGCAGACAGGGCATCAGTACAGATACGCAGTATTTT.

In this sample, this clone turned up once. J is TRBJ1-5 and V is TRBV19; TRBD1 agrees at 8 bases. The length of the CDR3 is 15 residues. Germline-derived CDR1 and CDR2 are LNHDA and SQIVND (reference sequence). V lost 5 bases, J lost 6 bases, and 9 bases stayed unmatched. The CDR3 DNA sequence: TGTGCCAGTAGTCTCGACAGGGGAACGGGTCAGCCCCAGCATTTT. Encoded protein: CASSLDRGTGQPQHF.

For the CDR3, the DNA is TGTGCCAGCAGCTTAGATCCGAAAGGGACTAGCGGGAGCTCCACCGGGGAGCTGTTTTTT. As protein: CASSLDPKGTSGSSTGELFF. V usage is TRBV7-6 and J usage is TRBJ2-2; 14 bases are shared with TRBD2. The CDR3 is 20 amino acids. Unmatched junction bases numbered 11, after V lost 1 base and J lost 4 bases. CDR1 and CDR2 from the germline V gene are SGHVS and FNYEAQ.

Here the CDR3 reads CASSAYRGRAFF. The DNA of the CDR3 is TGTGCCAGCAGCGCATACAGGGGGCGGGCTTTCTTT. The J gene is TRBJ1-1, the V gene TRBV9; 9 bases agree with TRBD1. The CDR3 is 12 residues long. CDR1 is SGDLS and CDR2 is YYNGEE in the germline V gene. After removal of 3 bases from V and 11 bases from J, the junction contained 5 bases not matched to a gene. Filled out from reference TRBV9 and TRBJ1-1, the complete variable domain reads DSGVTQTPKHLITATGQRVTLRCSPRSGDLSVYWYQQSLDQGLQFLIQYYNGEERAKGNILERFSAQQFPDLHSELNLSSLELGDSALYFCASSAYRGRAFFGQGTRLTVV.

The V gene is TRBV19, the J gene TRBJ1-1, with 7 bases identical to TRBD1. Germline V gives CDR1 LNHDA, CDR2 SQIVND (reference sequence). V was clipped by 4 bases and J by 1 base; unmatched bases: 6. The CDR3 consists of 15 residues. The CDR3 DNA sequence: TGTGCCAGTAGTAGTTGGGACAGCCCGAACACTGAAGCTTTCTTT. This gives the protein CASSSWDSPNTEAFF.

The rearrangement joins TRBV7-8 to TRBJ1-1, with D hard to call. V lost 2 bases and J lost 4, with 29 bases in between. Germline V CDR1 and CDR2: SGHVS, FQNEAQ. The CDR3 sequence is 20 residues long. CDR3 amino acids: CASSLFSGRPSSRGSTEAFF. In nucleotides, the CDR3 is TGTGCCAGCAGCTTATTTTCGGGGAGGCCTTCATCCCGAGGAAGCACTGAAGCTTTCTTT.

The CDR3 DNA reads as TGTGCCAGCAGCTTAGACCCAGCGGGGGGACAAGAGACCCAGTACTTC. As protein: CASSLDPAGGQETQYF. J is TRBJ2-5 and V is TRBV7-6; 9 positions match TRBD2. The CDR3 sequence is 16 residues long. Trimming at V came to 1 base and at J to 2 bases, leaving 5 bases not matched to a gene. CDR1 and CDR2 from the germline V gene are SGHVS and FNYEAQ. Full variable domain (outside the CDR3, taken from reference TRBV7-6 and TRBJ2-5): GAGVSQSPRYKVTKRGQDVALRCDPISGHVSLYWYRQALGQGPEFLTYFNYEAQQDKSGLPNDRFSAERPEGSISTLTIQRTEQRDSAMYRCASSLDPAGGQETQYFGPGTRLLVL.

The rearrangement links TRBV19 to TRBJ2-7, with 9 bases fitting TRBD2. J gave up 6 bases and V 3 bases, and 12 bases lay outside the gene matches. Germline loops: CDR1 LNHDA, CDR2 SQIVND (reference sequence). The CDR3 is 16 residues long. The CDR3 DNA follows: TGTGCCAGTAGTATTAGGGCAGCACTAGCGGGCGTCGAGCAGTACTTC. The encoded protein is CASSIRAALAGVEQYF.

CDR3 loop: CASSSLAGGEQYF. The CDR3 DNA reads TGTGCCAGCAGCTCCTTAGCGGGAGGCGAGCAGTACTTC. V usage is TRBV11-2 and J usage is TRBJ2-7, with 10 bases lining up with TRBD2. Unmatched junction bases numbered 3, after V lost 4 bases and J lost 6 bases. The CDR3 sequence is 13 residues long. Germline V CDR1 and CDR2: SGHAT, FQNNGV.